This section outlines one T cell receptor (beta chain) sequence together with its context. The CDR3 carries no conserved terminal phenylalanine or tryptophan, so it likely arises from a read error. CDR1 is SGHVS, CDR2 FQNEAQ, per germline. V was clipped by 1 base and J by 8 bases, with 6 bases between them. CDR3 length equals 13 residues. This table comes from immunoSEQ multiplex PCR, and its TCRdb copy is limited to in-frame clones, with some not included. The sample has approximately 100,000 clones; 87% are singletons. These data originate in a study of OX40 agonist ivuxolimab in advanced cancers. This specimen was CD4+ or CD8+ T cells sorted from blood, taken in a trial of the OX40 agonist ivuxolimab. This receptor was taken from an adult with an advanced solid tumor such as melanoma, head and neck, liver or kidney cancer. This rearrangement joins TRBV7-8 to TRBJ1-6, with D unclear. CDR3 sequence reads: CASSLVGDSPLHL. The DNA for the CDR3 is TGTGCCAGCAGCTTAGTCGGGGATTCACCCCTCCACCTT.